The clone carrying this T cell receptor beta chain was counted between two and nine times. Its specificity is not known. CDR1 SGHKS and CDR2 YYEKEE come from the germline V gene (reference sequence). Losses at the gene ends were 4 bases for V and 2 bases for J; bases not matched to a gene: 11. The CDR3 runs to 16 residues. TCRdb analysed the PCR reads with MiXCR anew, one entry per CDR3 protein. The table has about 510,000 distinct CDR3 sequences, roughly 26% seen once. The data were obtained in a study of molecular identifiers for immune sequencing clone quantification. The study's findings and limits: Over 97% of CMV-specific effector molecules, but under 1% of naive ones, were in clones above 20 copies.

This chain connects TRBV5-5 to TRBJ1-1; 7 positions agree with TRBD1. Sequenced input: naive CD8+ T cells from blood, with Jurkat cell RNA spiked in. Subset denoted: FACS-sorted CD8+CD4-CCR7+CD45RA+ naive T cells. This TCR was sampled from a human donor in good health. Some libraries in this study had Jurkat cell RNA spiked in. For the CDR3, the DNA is TGTGCCAGCAGCCGAACCCGGACAGGAGTAAACACTGAAGCTTTCTTT. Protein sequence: CASSRTRTGVNTEAFF.